Presented here are 14 T cell receptor beta chains from one specimen sequenced in a study of T-cell reconstitution after alpha-beta-depleted transplantation in children. Unique molecular identifiers featured in how the TCRbeta library was prepared. One entry per CDR3 protein, called by TCRdb with MiXCR from the PCR reads. The top ten clones hold approximately 14% of a sample with around 500,000 distinct CDR3 sequences, more than 20% of them seen once. This specimen consisted of PBMCs, mostly from graft donor cells, obtained 360 days after TCRalphabeta/CD19-depleted stem cell transplant. The receptors here all came from a boy under two years old who had a stem cell transplant for acute myeloid leukemia, so the T cells may come from the graft donor.

This clonotype was seen repeatedly, ten times or more. The rearrangement links TRBV7-2 to TRBJ1-4, with 7 bases matching TRBD1. The CDR3 totals 16 residues. V gave up 1 base and J gave up 5 bases; unmatched junction bases: 7. Germline lookup yields CDR1 SGHTA and CDR2 FQGNSA. The CDR3 loop is CASSLGGQLLNEKLFF. The DNA of the CDR3 is TGTGCCAGCAGCTTAGGGGGACAGCTATTAAATGAAAAACTGTTTTTT.

This clonotype was counted at least ten times. The chain couples TRBV5-1 to TRBJ2-6; perhaps TRBD1 as D (6 bases). With 1 base removed from V and 1 base from J, the gap between germline ends came to 9 bases. This CDR3 spans 16 amino acids. From germline, CDR1 is SGHRS and CDR2 YFSETQ. CDR3 in DNA: TGCGCCAGCAGCTTGATGGGGGCTTCTGGGGCCAACGTCCTGACTTTC. It specifies CASSLMGASGANVLTF.

The chain uses TRBV20-1 and TRBJ2-1, with 11 bases aligning to TRBD2. The junction had 9 bases not matched to a gene; V was cut back by 1 base and J by 10 bases. From germline, CDR1 is DFQATT and CDR2 SNEGSKA (reference sequence). The CDR3 length is 15 residues. The CDR3 bases are TGCAGTGCTAGAGGTTATAGCGGGGGGGCGGGGGAGCAGTTCTTC. It encodes CSARGYSGGAGEQFF.

The table lists this clonotype with a few counts. CDR3 protein: CASSYVPRERGPRGATKETQYF. CDR3 nucleotide sequence: TGTGCCAGCAGTTACGTTCCACGTGAAAGGGGGCCAAGGGGGGCTACCAAAGAGACCCAGTACTTC. The chain employs TRBV6-2 or TRBV6-3 and TRBJ2-5, with D maybe TRBD1 (7 bases). Per the germline V gene, CDR1 is MNHEY and CDR2 is SVGEGT. The V end lost 2 bases, the J end lost 3 bases, and 34 bases lay between the germline ends. This CDR3 comprises 22 residues.

Many counts were recorded for this clonotype. This rearrangement joins TRBV9 to TRBJ1-6; D is possibly TRBD1 (6 bases). V shed 4 bases and J shed 0 bases, with 11 bases lying between them. The CDR3 spans 16 residues. Per germline, CDR1 SGDLS and CDR2 YYNGEE. CDR3 coding DNA: TGTGCCAGCAGCTTAGACAGGAGCTCCTATAATTCACCCCTCCACTTT. Protein product: CASSLDRSSYNSPLHF.

This clonotype has at least ten counts. The chain combines TRBV5-6 with TRBJ2-5; weak D call: TRBD2 (5 bases). Germline V gene lookup returns CDR1 SGHDT and CDR2 YYEEEE. The germline V and J ends were trimmed by 0 bases and 5 bases, with 11 bases remaining between them. CDR3 length: 14 amino acids. The CDR3 sequence: CASSLESRGETQYF. DNA for the CDR3: TGTGCCAGCAGCTTGGAGTCTAGAGGGGAGACCCAGTACTTC. Looking up the rest from reference TRBV5-6 and TRBJ2-5 gives the full variable domain: DAGVTQSPTHLIKTRGQQVTLRCSPKSGHDTVSWYQQALGQGPQFIFQYYEEEERQRGNFPDRFSGHQFPNYSSELNVNALLLGDSALYLCASSLESRGETQYFGPGTRLLVL.

The chain joins TRBV6-2 or TRBV6-3 to TRBJ1-6, with 7 bases that match TRBD1. J was trimmed by 7 bases and V by 6 bases; bases with no gene match: 6. The CDR3 sequence is 14 residues long. Germline assignment: CDR1 MNHEY and CDR2 SVGEGT. CDR3 sequence: CASRTGQPNSPLHF. CDR3 nucleotides: TGTGCCAGCAGGACGGGACAGCCGAATTCACCCCTCCACTTT.

The chain links TRBV20-1 to TRBJ2-3; D ambiguous. The V gene lost 3 bases and the J gene lost 10 bases, with 14 bases spanning the gap. The germline V gene has CDR1 DFQATT and CDR2 SNEGSKA (reference sequence). The length of the CDR3 is 12 residues. In DNA, the CDR3 is TGCAGTGCTAGGGACCCGCCCCGGGCGCAGTATTTT. This gives the protein CSARDPPRAQYF.

The rearrangement uses TRBV4-3 and TRBJ2-1; D is unresolved. The CDR3 spans 15 residues. Per germline, CDR1 LGHNA and CDR2 YSLEER. V shed 0 bases and J shed 4 bases, with 10 bases lying between them. The CDR3 DNA reads as TGCGCCAGCAGCCAAGATCTACAGACGTACAATGAGCAGTTCTTC. Translating gives CASSQDLQTYNEQFF.

This clonotype showed up just a few times. V usage is TRBV10-1 and J usage is TRBJ1-1, with D perhaps TRBD1 (6 bases). V was clipped by 3 bases and J by 0 bases, with 8 bases between them. The germline CDR1 and CDR2 sequences are WNHNN and SYGVQD (reference sequence). This CDR3 region has 14 residues. The DNA of the CDR3 is TGCGCCAGCAGTGACCAGGGGATGAACACTGAAGCTTTCTTT. Its translation is CASSDQGMNTEAFF.

The J gene is TRBJ2-1, the V gene TRBV12-3 or TRBV12-4; TRBD1 agrees at 9 bases. This CDR3 has 14 residues. V was clipped by 8 bases and J by 4 bases; unmatched bases: 6. In DNA form, the CDR3 reads TGTGCCAGCTGGCGGGACAGGGCATACAATGAGCAGTTCTTC. As protein: CASWRDRAYNEQFF.

The chain is built from TRBV20-1 and TRBJ1-1, with 8 nucleotides matching TRBD1. Germline CDR1 DFQATT, CDR2 SNEGSKA (reference sequence). Unmatched junction bases numbered 8, after V lost 6 bases and J lost 5 bases. There are 13 residues in the CDR3. The CDR3 nucleotides are TGCAGTGCCTGGGGAACAGGGGGGACTGAAGCTTTCTTT. It specifies CSAWGTGGTEAFF.

This clonotype was picked up many times. The chain uses TRBV5-5 and TRBJ2-7; TRBD2 might be the D (5 bases). CDR1 is SGHKS, CDR2 YYEKEE, per germline (reference sequence). Trimming stripped 0 bases from V and 5 bases from J, with 9 bases between. This CDR3 has 13 residues. In DNA form, the CDR3 reads TGTGCCAGCAGCTTGGGAGTCGGGAACGAGCAGTACTTC. Amino acid sequence: CASSLGVGNEQYF.

This clonotype was counted many times. This chain links TRBV6-5 with TRBJ2-5; a possible D gene is TRBD1 (6 bases). The germline V gene encodes CDR1 MNHEY and CDR2 SVGAGI. CDR3 length equals 16 residues. V was pared by 0 bases and J by 5 bases, with 16 bases between. The DNA of the CDR3 is TGTGCCAGCAGTTACTCAGGACAGACTCCCGTGGAGACCCAGTACTTC. It translates to CASSYSGQTPVETQYF.